The T cell receptor beta chain described here comes from a study of blood T cell repertoires in COVID-19. Study at large: From T cells, B-cell-depleted T cells, or PBMCs came the material, which was cDNA or gDNA.

The CDR3 has 13 amino acids. V dropped 6 bases and J dropped 9 bases, with 17 bases sitting between them. Germline lookup yields CDR1 MDHEN and CDR2 SYDVKM. The table came from immunoSEQ multiplex PCR; TCRdb's copy has only in-frame clones and leaves some out. Of under 95,000 clones detected, approximately 82% appear once; the ten largest clones hold less than 2.5%. The TCR was taken from a woman aged 70 to 79 with acute or convalescent COVID-19. Sequenced: peripheral blood. The chain uses TRBV28 and TRBJ1-1, with D perhaps TRBD1 (6 bases). The CDR3 DNA sequence: TGTGCCAGCAGCACGACGCCGGGACATCAAGCTTTCTTT. Residues: CASSTTPGHQAFF.